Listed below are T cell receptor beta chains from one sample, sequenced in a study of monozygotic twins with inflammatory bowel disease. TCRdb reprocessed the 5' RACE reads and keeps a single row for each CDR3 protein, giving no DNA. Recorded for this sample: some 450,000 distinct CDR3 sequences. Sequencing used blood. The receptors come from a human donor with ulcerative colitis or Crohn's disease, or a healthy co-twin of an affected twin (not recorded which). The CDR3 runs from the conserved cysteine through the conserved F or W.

CDR3: CSGDENTEAFF
J: TRBJ1-1
V: TRBV29-1

CDR3: CSAVKRGAVDSPLHF
J: TRBJ1-6
V: TRBV20-1

CDR3: CSARSTSGGARDTQYF
J: TRBJ2-3
V: TRBV20-1

CDR3: CATVPSGGSQETQYF
J: TRBJ2-5
V: TRBV15

CDR3: CASSITGVYEQYF
J: TRBJ2-7
V: TRBV7-9

CDR3: CASSTSALNTGELFF
J: TRBJ2-2
V: TRBV19

CDR3: CASSTLPGPRGSGNTIYF
J: TRBJ1-3
V: TRBV11-1

CDR3: CASSGTAGTTGELFF
J: TRBJ2-2
V: TRBV18

CDR3: CASSPRPAGGLETQYF
J: TRBJ2-5
V: TRBV7-2

CDR3: CSARGSGSHLSYNEQFF
J: TRBJ2-1
V: TRBV20-1

CDR3: CASSHAGGLAGDHEQFF
J: TRBJ2-1
V: TRBV4-1

CDR3: CASSTNRAGQETQYF
J: TRBJ2-5
V: TRBV5-1

CDR3: CASRVPPGTGEEKLFF
J: TRBJ1-4
V: TRBV28

CDR3: CASSYMAGANVLTF
J: TRBJ2-6
V: TRBV6-5

CDR3: CASSVEVLGTSKTGELFF
J: TRBJ2-2
V: TRBV9

CDR3: CASSFREGRRTGSPLHF
J: TRBJ1-6
V: TRBV5-5

CDR3: CASSPQTGGDGYTF
J: TRBJ1-2
V: TRBV18

CDR3: CASSQTGGSYNEQFF
J: TRBJ2-1
V: TRBV5-1

CDR3: CSASPGLAVNEQFF
J: TRBJ2-1
V: TRBV20-1

CDR3: CSVEMGGDNEQFF
J: TRBJ2-1
V: TRBV29-1

CDR3: CASSYLSGGGTDTQYF
J: TRBJ2-3
V: TRBV6-5

CDR3: CASSERGQETQYF
J: TRBJ2-5
V: TRBV12-5

CDR3: CASSPRDRDTGELFF
J: TRBJ2-2
V: TRBV7-9

CDR3: CASSPQAAGNTIYF
J: TRBJ1-3
V: TRBV3-1

CDR3: CASLPQGFTDTQYF
J: TRBJ2-3
V: TRBV12-3/TRBV12-4

CDR3: CASSFGGAYYEQYF
J: TRBJ2-7
V: TRBV27

CDR3: CASSYRPGGNQPQHF
J: TRBJ1-5
V: TRBV12-3/TRBV12-4

CDR3: CASSSPHRVLDEQFF
J: TRBJ2-1
V: TRBV28

CDR3: CASSSSGNTEAFF
J: TRBJ1-1
V: TRBV7-6

CDR3: CSASTGFRSYEQYF
J: TRBJ2-7
V: TRBV20-1

CDR3: CSARVLLAGVTYEQYF
J: TRBJ2-7
V: TRBV20-1

CDR3: CASSDRGEKLFF
J: TRBJ1-4
V: TRBV2

CDR3: CASSSLRSGEVF
J: TRBJ1-1
V: TRBV5-6

CDR3: CAGEAGANVLTF
J: TRBJ2-6
V: TRBV2

CDR3: CASSQRGTDTQYF
J: TRBJ2-3
V: TRBV3-1

CDR3: CASSPRGRPGGTQYF
J: TRBJ2-3
V: TRBV7-9

CDR3: CASRWGSTDTQYF
J: TRBJ2-3
V: TRBV2

CDR3: CASSPNDNYGYTF
J: TRBJ1-2
V: TRBV5-5

CDR3: CATSRERGTSGAYEQYF
J: TRBJ2-7
V: TRBV15

CDR3: CSASDRGTDTQYF
J: TRBJ2-3
V: TRBV20-1

CDR3: CASSAGGGEQETQYF
J: TRBJ2-5
V: TRBV9

CDR3: CASSYVVSNYAQYF
J: TRBJ2-7
V: TRBV6-6

CDR3: CASRPGQGVYNEQFF
J: TRBJ2-1
V: TRBV27

CDR3: CASSLGQLNTDTQYF
J: TRBJ2-3
V: TRBV5-5

CDR3: CASSWESTSREKLFF
J: TRBJ1-4
V: TRBV5-5

CDR3: CASSLGLGQVNNQPQHF
J: TRBJ1-5
V: TRBV7-9

CDR3: CANRGNGDNEQFF
J: TRBJ2-1
V: TRBV10-3

CDR3: CASSLLGGGTDTQYF
J: TRBJ2-3
V: TRBV28

CDR3: CASSFPGEKLFF
J: TRBJ1-4
V: TRBV3-1

CDR3: CAISERGANEQFF
J: TRBJ2-1
V: TRBV10-3

CDR3: CASSFLGAINEQFF
J: TRBJ2-1
V: TRBV5-1

CDR3: CASRRRELAGFTDTQYF
J: TRBJ2-3
V: TRBV5-6

CDR3: CASSGGAASYGYTF
J: TRBJ1-2
V: TRBV5-1

CDR3: CASRGSSGSSYEQYF
J: TRBJ2-7
V: TRBV7-2